These 29 T cell receptor beta chains share one sample of origin, sequenced in a study of T cell responses to AZD1222 COVID-19 vaccine. Clones were sequenced by immunoSEQ multiplex PCR, and TCRdb holds only the in-frame ones, with some missing. The sample records under 150,000 clones, roughly 90% being singletons. Sequencing was performed on peripheral blood, taken 28 days after the second AZD1222 dose. All receptors come from an adult who received the AZD1222 COVID-19 vaccine.

V is TRBV3-1 (or the pseudogene TRBV3-2) and J is TRBJ1-6; the match to TRBD1 covers 7 bases. The CDR3 loop spans 15 amino acids. Germline CDR1 is LGHDT and CDR2 is YNNKEL (reference sequence). J gave up 7 bases and V 6 bases, and 9 bases lay outside the gene matches. Written as DNA, the CDR3 is TGTGCCAGCAGACCGACCGGGACAGAAAATTCACCCCTCCACTTT. Residues: CASRPTGTENSPLHF.

The chain has TRBV13 and TRBJ1-4; the D is unclear. Germline V lookup: CDR1 PRHDT, CDR2 FYEKMQ (reference sequence). V lost 1 base to trimming and J lost 3 bases, with 3 bases between them. This CDR3 contains 13 residues. The CDR3 reads CASSLVPNEKLFF. Here the CDR3 DNA reads TGTGCCAGCAGCTTAGTCCCTAATGAAAAACTGTTTTTT. Variable domain in full (rest from reference TRBV13 and TRBJ1-4): AAGVIQSPRHLIKEKRETATLKCYPIPRHDTVYWYQQGPGQDPQFLISFYEKMQSDKGSIPDRFSAQQFSDYHSELNMSSLELGDSALYFCASSLVPNEKLFFGSGTQLSVL.

This rearrangement joins TRBV10-3 to TRBJ1-2, with D unclear. Germline CDR1 reads ENHRY; CDR2 reads SYGVKD. V dropped 0 bases and J dropped 5 bases, with 10 bases sitting between them. The CDR3 is 14 residues long. CDR3 sequence (DNA): TGTGCCATCAGTGAGTCTTTTGAGGGTTATGGCTACACCTTC. Translated: CAISESFEGYGYTF.

The gene calls are TRBV20-1 and TRBJ1-2; no clear D. The CDR3 runs to 14 residues. Germline CDR1 DFQATT, CDR2 SNEGSKA (reference sequence). V was clipped by 3 bases and J by 0 bases, with 11 bases between them. The CDR3 sequence is CSASRRVTNYGYTF. DNA for the CDR3: TGCAGTGCTAGTCGACGGGTTACTAACTATGGCTACACCTTC.

In DNA, the CDR3 is TGTGCCATCAGTGAACGGGATACCTCTGGAAACACCATATATTTT. This gives the protein CAISERDTSGNTIYF. The rearrangement joins TRBV10-3 to TRBJ1-3; unclear D gene. Germline CDR1 reads ENHRY; CDR2 reads SYGVKD. V was pared by 3 bases and J by 0 bases, with 9 bases between. This CDR3 is built from 15 residues.

The CDR3 reads CASSPELAGGASRAKNIQYF. The CDR3 DNA is TGTGCCAGCAGCCCCGAACTAGCGGGAGGAGCGTCGCGAGCCAAAAACATTCAGTACTTC. The chain has TRBV7-8 and TRBJ2-4, with 12 bases matching TRBD2. Trimming took 5 bases from V and 0 from J; bases not matched to a gene: 14. Germline V gene data show CDR1 as SGHVS and CDR2 as FQNEAQ. The CDR3 consists of 20 residues.

The rearrangement uses TRBV7-9 and TRBJ2-1, with TRBD2 matching over 9 bases. Looked up from germline, CDR1 is SEHNR and CDR2 is FQNEAQ (reference sequence). J lost 4 bases, V lost 5 bases, and 9 bases had no gene match. The CDR3 is 16 amino acids. CDR3 in amino acids: CASSLLSSGNYNEQFF. The CDR3 nucleotides read TGTGCCAGCAGCCTCCTGTCTAGCGGGAATTACAATGAGCAGTTCTTC.

This chain links TRBV2 with TRBJ1-5; the D is unclear. CDR1 is SNHLY, CDR2 FYNNEI, per germline. V lost 3 bases and J lost 6, with 12 bases in between. CDR3 length: 14 residues. As DNA, the CDR3 is TGTGCCAGCAGTGAGAGGGCCTCGGGTCAGCCCCAGCATTTT. It translates to CASSERASGQPQHF.

The rearrangement joins TRBV9 to TRBJ1-2; D unresolved. V dropped 0 bases and J dropped 6 bases, with 12 bases sitting between them. Germline CDR1 is SGDLS and CDR2 is YYNGEE. CDR3 length: 14 residues. The CDR3 is CASSVEAEGNGYTF. In nucleotides, the CDR3 is TGTGCCAGCAGCGTAGAGGCAGAAGGGAATGGCTACACCTTC.

This chain connects TRBV30 to TRBJ1-4, with D possibly TRBD1 on 5 matching bases. In germline, CDR1 is GTSNPN, CDR2 SVGIG (reference sequence). V lost 0 bases and J lost 8, with 13 bases in between. The CDR3 contains 14 residues. CDR3 loop: CAWSVGQGGEKLFF. The CDR3 nucleotides are TGTGCCTGGAGTGTGGGGCAGGGCGGCGAAAAACTGTTTTTT.

This clone was seen more than once but under ten times. This chain connects TRBV6-2 or TRBV6-3 to TRBJ1-5; possibly TRBD1 for D (5 bases). Deletions cut 2 bases from V and 7 bases from J, with 12 bases between. The CDR3 extends over 14 amino acids. Germline V gives CDR1 MNHEY, CDR2 SVGEGT. CDR3 nucleotide sequence: TGTGCCAGCAGTTACCTGGGGGGACGGCAGCCCCAGCATTTT. Encoded protein: CASSYLGGRQPQHF.

V and J are TRBV5-5 and TRBJ2-1, with 9 bases that match TRBD2. This CDR3 spans 16 amino acids. The V segment lost 4 bases and the J segment 5 bases; nucleotides outside the gene matches: 10. Per the germline V gene, CDR1 is SGHKS and CDR2 is YYEKEE (reference sequence). CDR3 nucleotide sequence: TGTGCCAGCAGCGATCTCTCGGGACTAGCCGACAATGAGCAGTTCTTC. This sequence encodes CASSDLSGLADNEQFF.

The V call is TRBV6-6, the J call TRBJ2-3; D remains ambiguous. In germline, CDR1 is MNHNY, CDR2 SVGAGI (reference sequence). The V end was cut by 6 bases, the J end by 6 bases, with 7 bases between. The CDR3 covers 11 residues. This CDR3 reads CASRLTDTQYF. The CDR3 bases are TGTGCCAGCAGACTAACCGATACGCAGTATTTT.

The genes are TRBV2 and TRBJ2-1, with D hard to call. CDR1 SNHLY and CDR2 FYNNEI come from the germline V gene. This CDR3 has 11 residues. Trimming left V 6 bases short and J 8 bases short, with 8 bases between. CDR3: CASRPGDEQFF. The CDR3 DNA follows: TGTGCCAGCAGGCCGGGCGATGAGCAGTTCTTC.

The table lists this clone with a few counts. V is TRBV2 and J is TRBJ2-3; 7 nucleotides align to TRBD1. V shed 8 bases and J 1 base; nucleotides not matched to a gene: 6. Germline CDR1 and CDR2: SNHLY and FYNNEI. This CDR3 comprises 14 residues. The CDR3, as DNA: TGTGCCAGCCATACCGGACAGGGCACAGATACGCAGTATTTT. The encoded protein is CASHTGQGTDTQYF.

This rearrangement joins TRBV3-1 (or the pseudogene TRBV3-2) to TRBJ2-7, with a possible D match to TRBD1 (6 bases). The CDR3 is made up of 16 amino acids. The germline V and J ends were trimmed by 4 bases and 1 base, with 17 bases remaining between them. Germline V gene lookup returns CDR1 LGHDT and CDR2 YNNKEL (reference sequence). In DNA, the CDR3 is TGTGCCAGCAGCCTTCCTCAGACAGGCTCTTCCTACGAGCAGTACGTC. Its protein is CASSLPQTGSSYEQYV.

The chain combines TRBV15 with TRBJ2-5, with 10 bases that match TRBD1. Germline CDR1 LNHNV, CDR2 YYDKDF (reference sequence). V gave up 5 bases and J gave up 5 bases; unmatched junction bases: 5. CDR3 length: 14 residues. The CDR3 nucleotides read TGTGCCACCAGCGGACGACAGGGGGCTGAGACCCAGTACTTC. Translation: CATSGRQGAETQYF. Full variable domain (outside the CDR3, taken from reference TRBV15 and TRBJ2-5): DAMVIQNPRYQVTQFGKPVTLSCSQTLNHNVMYWYQQKSSQAPKLLFHYYDKDFNNEADTPDNFQSRRPNTSFCFLDIRSPGLGDTAMYLCATSGRQGAETQYFGPGTRLLVL.

The chain carries TRBV14 and TRBJ2-1, with 13 nucleotides matching TRBD2. CDR1 SGHDN and CDR2 FVKESK come from the germline V gene. CDR3 length: 20 residues. V gave up 2 bases and J gave up 0 bases; unmatched junction bases: 10. CDR3 nucleotide sequence: TGTGCCAGCAGCCAACAGGGGGGACTAGCGGGGCTAAGCTCCTACAATGAGCAGTTCTTC. Amino acids: CASSQQGGLAGLSSYNEQFF.

This clone was found once. The V and J genes are TRBV24-1 and TRBJ2-2; TRBD1 matches at 8 bases. CDR1 and CDR2 (germline): KGHDR, SFDVKD. CDR3 length equals 14 residues. Trimming took 7 bases from V and 6 from J; bases not matched to a gene: 6. CDR3 nucleotides: TGTGCCACCAGCGTTTCCAGGGGGCCCGGGGAGCTGTTTTTT. It codes for CATSVSRGPGELFF.

The chain recombines TRBV7-6 with TRBJ1-5; no clear D. CDR1 is SGHVS and CDR2 is FNYEAQ in the germline V gene. The CDR3 totals 13 residues. V was pared by 4 bases and J by 3 bases, with 7 bases between. The CDR3, as DNA: TGTGCCAGCAGCTATCATAACAATCAGCCCCAGCATTTT. Its translation is CASSYHNNQPQHF.

The chain combines TRBV19 with TRBJ2-4; TRBD1 agrees at 7 bases. Germline CDR1 is LNHDA and CDR2 is SQIVND (reference sequence). V gave up 0 bases and J gave up 2 bases; unmatched junction bases: 13. CDR3 length: 19 residues. The CDR3 region is CASSIDFFEGATTKNIQYF. The CDR3 DNA follows: TGTGCCAGTAGTATAGATTTTTTTGAGGGGGCGACGACCAAAAACATTCAGTACTTC.

This chain connects TRBV2 to TRBJ1-6, with D perhaps TRBD1 (5 bases). With 7 bases removed from V and 0 bases from J, the gap between germline ends came to 16 bases. Germline CDR1 is SNHLY and CDR2 is FYNNEI. The CDR3 is 17 amino acids. As DNA, the CDR3 is TGTGCCAGCACCGACCTTGGGGGTCGCTCCTATAATTCACCCCTCCACTTT. The encoded protein is CASTDLGGRSYNSPLHF.

About this clone: This CDR3 is also generated by other DNA sequences in the sample. This sequence joins TRBV6-5 and TRBJ2-7, with TRBD1 matching over 10 bases. The CDR3 sequence is 15 residues long. V was pared by 2 bases and J by 2 bases, with 3 bases of the junction left unmatched. Germline CDR1 and CDR2: MNHEY and SVGAGI. DNA for the CDR3: TGTGCCAGCAGTTACCGGGACAGGGGAACCTACGAGCAGTACTTC. Its protein is CASSYRDRGTYEQYF.

The chain has TRBV24-1 and TRBJ2-2; 13 positions match TRBD2. Germline CDR1 and CDR2: KGHDR and SFDVKD. Losses at the gene ends were 5 bases for V and 7 bases for J; bases not matched to a gene: 3. The CDR3 totals 15 residues. CDR3 DNA: TGTGCCACCAGTGGGACTAGCGGGAGCGTCGGGGAGCTGTTTTTT. Its translation is CATSGTSGSVGELFF.

J is TRBJ1-2 and V is TRBV2; no reliable D call. With 6 bases removed from V and 4 bases from J, the gap between germline ends came to 18 bases. This CDR3 contains 15 residues. The V gene's germline CDR1 is SNHLY and CDR2 FYNNEI. CDR3 in amino acids: CASSPEAVISYGYTF. CDR3 coding DNA: TGTGCCAGCAGCCCGGAGGCCGTCATTTCCTATGGCTACACCTTC.

This chain uses TRBV7-3 with TRBJ2-5, with 8 nucleotides matching TRBD1. Germline V gene sequence: CDR1 SGHTA, CDR2 FQGTGA. The ends lost 2 bases at V and 4 bases at J; junction bases unmatched: 9. The CDR3 sequence is 16 residues long. In DNA, the CDR3 is TGTGCCAGCAGCTTAGGGTCAGGACAGGGTGGAGAGACCCAGTACTTC. Its translation is CASSLGSGQGGETQYF. The variable domain in full, with the rest retrieved from reference TRBV7-3 and TRBJ2-5, is GAGVSQTPSNKVTEKGKYVELRCDPISGHTALYWYRQSLGQGPEFLIYFQGTGAADDSGLPNDRFFAVRPEGSVSTLKIQRTERGDSAVYLCASSLGSGQGGETQYFGPGTRLLVL.

Only one count was recorded for this clone. The chain links TRBV11-2 to TRBJ2-1; 14 nucleotides match TRBD2. Trimming removed 5 bases from V and 4 bases from J; junction bases left unmatched: 10. The CDR3 contains 18 residues. Per the germline V gene, CDR1 is SGHAT and CDR2 is FQNNGV. The CDR3 sequence: CASSPATSGRVSYNEQFF. CDR3 coding DNA: TGTGCCAGCAGCCCAGCGACTAGCGGGAGGGTTTCTTACAATGAGCAGTTCTTC.

The chain employs TRBV28 and TRBJ2-3; 13 bases line up with TRBD2. Germline V CDR1 and CDR2: MDHEN, SYDVKM. The V gene end was trimmed by 4 bases and the J gene end by 3 bases; junction bases not matched to a gene: 4. This CDR3 has 16 residues. The CDR3 nucleotides are TGTGCCAGCAGTTCCTGGACTAGCGGGAGTACAGATACGCAGTATTTT. Translated: CASSSWTSGSTDTQYF.

The V call is TRBV10-1, the J call TRBJ2-3, with D perhaps being TRBD1 or TRBD2 (5 bases each). Trimming shortened V by 3 bases and J by 4 bases, and 11 bases separated the two germline ends. This CDR3 is built from 14 residues. Germline V gives CDR1 WNHNN, CDR2 SYGVQD (reference sequence). CDR3 coding DNA: TGCGCCAGCAGTGAACTAGGGGCTCCAGATACGCAGTATTTT. Protein: CASSELGAPDTQYF.